A single sample gave rise to the 32 T cell receptor beta chains below, sequenced in a study of identical twins. MiXCR, run by TCRdb on the 5' RACE reads, gives a single entry per CDR3 protein. The sample has some 320,000 distinct CDR3 sequences; around an eighth are singletons. This sample also appeared in a second study, on yellow fever vaccine responses in identical twins.

The sample consisted of CD8+ T cells sorted from blood. Every receptor here comes from a woman under 30 in good health.

This clonotype was found a few times. The rearrangement links TRBV7-9 to TRBJ1-2; weak D call: TRBD1 (6 bases). Germline-derived CDR1 and CDR2 are SEHNR and FQNEAQ (reference sequence). With 1 base removed from V and 2 bases from J, the gap between germline ends came to 11 bases. The CDR3 totals 15 residues. The CDR3 loop reads CASSLGGGANYGYTF. The DNA of the CDR3 is TGTGCCAGCAGCTTAGGAGGGGGGGCCAACTATGGCTACACCTTC.

This clonotype was seen a few times. The rearrangement links TRBV7-2 to TRBJ1-2; D gene unclear. V lost 3 bases to trimming and J lost 3 bases, with 32 bases between them. The germline CDR1 and CDR2 sequences are SGHTA and FQGNSA. The CDR3 has 21 amino acids. The CDR3 region is CASSLGVPSWNFGFRDYGYTF. In nucleotides, the CDR3 is TGTGCCAGCAGCTTGGGTGTGCCGTCATGGAATTTCGGATTTCGGGACTATGGCTACACCTTC.

In this sample, this clonotype turned up a few times. The chain recombines TRBV10-2 with TRBJ2-1, with 7 bases aligning to TRBD2. Germline CDR1 is WSHSY and CDR2 is SAAADI. V was pared by 5 bases and J by 6 bases, with 4 bases of the junction left unmatched. The CDR3 totals 13 residues. The CDR3 region is CASSWTSRNEQFF. The DNA of the CDR3 is TGCGCCAGCAGTTGGACTAGTCGCAATGAGCAGTTCTTC.

This clonotype was seen many times. CDR3 nucleotides: TGTGCCAGCGGACAGCTGGGACATTCGGCTAACTATGGCTACACCTTC. This translates into CASGQLGHSANYGYTF. The rearrangement links TRBV12-3 or TRBV12-4 to TRBJ1-2; tentatively, D is TRBD1 (6 bases). The CDR3 runs 16 residues. V dropped 8 bases and J dropped 0 bases, with 19 bases sitting between them.

This clonotype was picked up a small number of times. The gene calls are TRBV7-7 and TRBJ2-5, with a possible D match to TRBD1 (6 bases). The germline V gene encodes CDR1 SSHAT and CDR2 FNYEAQ (reference sequence). The CDR3 contains 13 residues. The V and J ends lost 5 bases and 1 base respectively, with 8 bases between them. The CDR3 loop reads CASSPRGQETQYF. In DNA, the CDR3 is TGTGCCAGCAGCCCCAGGGGCCAAGAGACCCAGTACTTC.

The CDR3 sequence: CASWKTSSQFF. The CDR3 DNA is TGTGCCAGCTGGAAAACCTCCTCGCAGTTCTTC. The chain joins TRBV2 to TRBJ2-1; D is ambiguous. The V end lost 8 bases, the J end lost 12 bases, and 14 bases lay between the germline ends. Germline CDR1 SNHLY, CDR2 FYNNEI. This CDR3 has 11 amino acids.

The chain has TRBV10-2 and TRBJ2-1; 12 bases map to TRBD2. CDR1 WSHSY and CDR2 SAAADI come from the germline V gene. Losses at the gene ends were 7 bases for V and 2 bases for J; bases not matched to a gene: 3. The CDR3 totals 15 residues. CDR3 amino acids: CASTTSGGPYNEQFF. CDR3 sequence (DNA): TGCGCCAGCACGACTAGCGGGGGACCCTACAATGAGCAGTTCTTC.

This clonotype was seen only a few times. The chain carries TRBV6-4 and TRBJ2-1; TRBD2 matches at 8 bases. Germline assignment: CDR1 MRHNA and CDR2 SNTAGT. This CDR3 has 17 amino acids. J was trimmed by 5 bases and V by 0 bases; bases with no gene match: 9. The CDR3 nucleotides are TGTGCCAGCAGTGACTCCCCCGGGGGGGAGGGCGACAATGAGCAGTTCTTC. It codes for CASSDSPGGEGDNEQFF.

This clonotype was observed a few times. The chain is built from TRBV2 and TRBJ2-7, with a possible D match to TRBD1 (6 bases). Looked up from germline, CDR1 is SNHLY and CDR2 is FYNNEI. Deletions cut 6 bases from V and 7 bases from J, with 13 bases between. The CDR3 sequence is 12 residues long. The CDR3: CASRGTFEEQYV. Written as DNA, the CDR3 is TGTGCCAGCAGGGGGACATTTGAAGAGCAGTACGTC.

The chain is built from TRBV4-1 and TRBJ2-1, with D maybe TRBD1 (6 bases). The CDR3 extends over 17 amino acids. CDR1 MGHRA and CDR2 YSYEKL come from the germline V gene. Between the trimmed V and J ends, which lost 4 bases and 2 bases, there was a span of 18 bases. The CDR3 here is CASSRRTEQQPYNEQFF. The DNA for the CDR3 is TGCGCCAGCAGCCGCCGGACAGAACAGCAGCCCTACAATGAGCAGTTCTTC.

CDR3: CASSFIRLPYNEQFF. The CDR3 DNA reads as TGTGCCAGCAGTTTTATCCGCTTACCCTACAATGAGCAGTTCTTC. The chain has TRBV28 and TRBJ2-1; unclear D gene. There are 15 residues in the CDR3. V was pared by 3 bases and J by 2 bases, with 11 bases between. Germline V lookup: CDR1 MDHEN, CDR2 SYDVKM.

This clonotype was seen at least ten times. As DNA, the CDR3 is TGCGCCAGCAGTCACCTCTATGAGAATGAGCAGTTCTTC. It is translated as CASSHLYENEQFF. V is TRBV4-1 and J is TRBJ2-1; D is unclear. This CDR3 has 13 residues. Germline V gene lookup returns CDR1 MGHRA and CDR2 YSYEKL. V lost 6 bases, J lost 7 bases, and 13 bases lay in between.

V is TRBV9 and J is TRBJ2-5; the D is unclear. The CDR3 is 13 residues long. Germline V gene sequence: CDR1 SGDLS, CDR2 YYNGEE. Trimming cost V 0 bases and J 5 bases, with 8 bases left between them. The CDR3 DNA is TGTGCCAGCAGCGTAGATCAGGTGGAGACCCAGTACTTC. This gives the protein CASSVDQVETQYF.

The chain employs TRBV12-3 or TRBV12-4 and TRBJ2-3; D is uncertain. The CDR3 contains 14 residues. V lost 6 bases and J 2 bases, leaving 12 bases between the germline ends. CDR3 loop: CASSLLSPTDTQYF. CDR3 nucleotide sequence: TGTGCCAGCAGCCTCCTAAGCCCCACAGATACGCAGTATTTT.

This chain connects TRBV7-9 to TRBJ2-3, with a weak D call TRBD1 (6 bases). CDR1 is SEHNR, CDR2 FQNEAQ, per germline (reference sequence). Between the trimmed V and J ends, which lost 4 bases and 0 bases, there was a span of 11 bases. The CDR3 consists of 15 residues. The CDR3 sequence is CASSYGTPSTDTQYF. The CDR3 DNA sequence: TGTGCCAGCAGCTACGGGACACCGAGCACAGATACGCAGTATTTT.

There are a few counts of this clonotype. Here the CDR3 DNA reads TGTGCCAGCACCAATCCGGGCCCCCGGGGCACTGAAGCTTTCTTT. It encodes CASTNPGPRGTEAFF. This chain links TRBV6-1 with TRBJ1-1; D call uncertain. Germline V gene lookup returns CDR1 MNHNS and CDR2 SASEGT. CDR3 size: 15 residues. The V end was cut by 7 bases, the J end by 4 bases, with 19 bases between.

This clonotype was found once. One end of the junction fails to match germline, which may point to a read error. V gene TRBV7-3 combines with J gene TRBJ2-3; D may be TRBD1 (6 bases). The CDR3 runs to 19 residues. Germline V gene sequence: CDR1 SGHTA, CDR2 FQGTGA. CDR3 sequence reads: CARSLTLGTILSSTDTQYF. The CDR3 DNA is TGTGCCCGCAGTTTAACCCTCGGGACAATCCTCTCTAGCACAGATACGCAGTATTTT.

The chain uses TRBV7-9 and TRBJ1-1, with D possibly being TRBD1 (5 bases). This CDR3 has 16 amino acids. Per the germline V gene, CDR1 is SEHNR and CDR2 is FQNEAQ (reference sequence). V shed 7 bases and J shed 0 bases, with 18 bases lying between them. The CDR3 region has the DNA TGTGCCAGCACCAACCCCGGGGGAAGGATGAACACTGAAGCTTTCTTT. This encodes CASTNPGGRMNTEAFF.

This clonotype was counted between two and nine times. This chain links TRBV27 with TRBJ2-1; perhaps TRBD1 as D (7 bases). Trimming took 6 bases from V and 0 from J, leaving 15 bases between them. The CDR3 loop spans 16 amino acids. Germline V gene lookup returns CDR1 MNHEY and CDR2 SMNVEV (reference sequence). The CDR3 region is CASSPGQTSSYNEQFF. CDR3 DNA sequence: TGTGCCAGCAGCCCGGGACAGACTAGCTCCTACAATGAGCAGTTCTTC.

This clonotype showed up many times. The chain recombines TRBV7-9 with TRBJ2-7, with 13 bases lining up with TRBD2. This CDR3 has 15 amino acids. The V gene end was trimmed by 5 bases and the J gene end by 3 bases; junction bases not matched to a gene: 4. Germline values: CDR1 SEHNR, CDR2 FQNEAQ (reference sequence). CDR3 sequence: CASSPWTSGSYEQYF. The CDR3 coding sequence is TGTGCCAGCAGCCCCTGGACTAGCGGGAGCTACGAGCAGTACTTC.

In this sample, this clonotype turned up a few times. The CDR3 nucleotides read TGTGCCAGCAGCCAAGATACCCCGGACCCAGGGGGCAAAAACATTCAGTACTTC. It is translated as CASSQDTPDPGGKNIQYF. The V and J genes are TRBV3-1 and TRBJ2-4, with TRBD1 identical over 7 bases. The V segment lost 0 bases and the J segment 3 bases; nucleotides outside the gene matches: 11. The V gene's germline CDR1 is LGHDT and CDR2 YNNKEL (reference sequence). The CDR3 consists of 18 residues.

This chain uses TRBV5-1 with TRBJ1-2; D remains ambiguous. V was clipped by 7 bases and J by 2 bases, with 12 bases between them. The CDR3 extends over 13 amino acids. CDR1 and CDR2 (germline): SGHRS, YFSETQ. The CDR3 sequence: CASGQATNYGYTF. The CDR3 region has the DNA TGCGCCAGCGGGCAGGCGACCAACTATGGCTACACCTTC.

This chain links TRBV11-2 with TRBJ2-7; tentative D call: TRBD2 (6 bases). Trimming pared 5 bases from V and 5 bases from J, leaving 19 bases between. The CDR3 loop spans 15 amino acids. CDR1 is SGHAT and CDR2 is FQNNGV in the germline V gene. CDR3 in DNA: TGTGCCAGCAGCCCCCGGGCCGGGAGAAGCGACGAGCAGTACTTC. This sequence encodes CASSPRAGRSDEQYF.

This clonotype has more than one count but fewer than ten. The rearrangement joins TRBV11-2 to TRBJ2-3, with D maybe TRBD2 (6 bases). Germline loops: CDR1 SGHAT, CDR2 FQNNGV. The germline V and J ends were trimmed by 0 bases and 5 bases, with 6 bases remaining between them. The CDR3 totals 13 residues. The CDR3, as DNA: TGTGCCAGCAGCTTAGAGGGACTAGATACGCAGTATTTT. It specifies CASSLEGLDTQYF.

The chain recombines TRBV3-1 with TRBJ1-1, with a possible D match to TRBD1 (5 bases). The germline gives CDR1 LGHDT, CDR2 YNNKEL (reference sequence). The CDR3 contains 14 residues. V was pared by 4 bases and J by 2 bases, with 11 bases between. The CDR3 DNA follows: TGTGCCAGCAGCCCCCAGGGAAGTAACACTGAAGCTTTCTTT. This codes for CASSPQGSNTEAFF.

This clonotype was detected many times. The rearrangement links TRBV7-8 to TRBJ2-5, with D possibly TRBD2 on 5 matching bases. Germline V gene data show CDR1 as SGHVS and CDR2 as FQNEAQ. This CDR3 comprises 15 residues. The V end lost 5 bases, the J end lost 2 bases, and 15 bases lay between the germline ends. CDR3 sequence reads: CASSPIPGVQETQYF. In DNA, the CDR3 is TGTGCCAGCAGCCCTATTCCCGGGGTACAAGAGACCCAGTACTTC.

This clonotype has only a few counts. The rearrangement joins TRBV28 to TRBJ1-2; 7 bases match TRBD1. The CDR3 covers 15 residues. V lost 4 bases to trimming and J lost 5 bases; unmatched junction nucleotides: 10. CDR1 and CDR2 (germline): MDHEN, SYDVKM. CDR3 coding DNA: TGTGCCAGCAGTTCACGACGACAGGGCGGGTATGGCTACACCTTC. This gives the protein CASSSRRQGGYGYTF.

This clonotype has ten or more counts. The chain joins TRBV20-1 to TRBJ1-6, with TRBD1 as a possible D gene (5 bases). Germline lookup yields CDR1 DFQATT and CDR2 SNEGSKA (reference sequence). Trimming took 0 bases from V and 7 from J, leaving 19 bases between them. The CDR3 contains 17 residues. The CDR3 here is CSARDVLGQGDNSPLHF. CDR3 nucleotide sequence: TGCAGTGCTAGAGATGTTCTTGGTCAGGGCGACAATTCACCCCTCCACTTT.

The chain employs TRBV20-1 and TRBJ2-7, with TRBD1 matching over 7 bases. The junction had 10 bases not matched to a gene; V was cut back by 1 base and J by 4 bases. The germline V gene has CDR1 DFQATT and CDR2 SNEGSKA (reference sequence). The CDR3 has 15 residues. The CDR3 region is CSARATGERIYEQYV. The CDR3 coding sequence is TGCAGTGCTAGAGCCACAGGGGAAAGGATTTACGAGCAGTACGTC.

This clonotype was observed a handful of times. V gene TRBV20-1 combines with J gene TRBJ2-1, with 12 bases matching TRBD2. Looked up from germline, CDR1 is DFQATT and CDR2 is SNEGSKA (reference sequence). CDR3 length: 16 residues. The V gene end was trimmed by 0 bases and the J gene end by 9 bases; junction bases not matched to a gene: 9. The CDR3 here is CSARDAASGGAAEQFF. The CDR3 nucleotides read TGCAGTGCTAGAGATGCGGCTAGCGGGGGGGCCGCTGAGCAGTTCTTC.

J is TRBJ1-5 and V is TRBV13, with D uncertain. Trimming shortened V by 6 bases and J by 4 bases, and 10 bases separated the two germline ends. The CDR3 has 13 amino acids. CDR1 PRHDT and CDR2 FYEKMQ come from the germline V gene (reference sequence). The CDR3 spells CASSSGFNQPQHF. Written as DNA, the CDR3 is TGTGCCAGCAGTTCGGGGTTTAATCAGCCCCAGCATTTT.

A few counts support this clonotype. The rearrangement uses TRBV20-1 and TRBJ1-4; D call uncertain. Per germline, CDR1 DFQATT and CDR2 SNEGSKA (reference sequence). Trimming removed 3 bases from V and 5 bases from J, with 10 bases in between. This CDR3 region has 13 residues. CDR3 residues: CSASRAFNEKLFF. DNA of the CDR3: TGCAGTGCTAGCCGAGCCTTCAATGAAAAACTGTTTTTT.